The clone carrying this T cell receptor (beta chain) was found a few times. The V and J ends lost 2 bases and 4 bases respectively, with 8 bases between them. This CDR3 spans 13 amino acids. Germline V gives CDR1 ENHRY, CDR2 SYGVKD. TCRdb used MiXCR to reprocess the reads, holding one entry per CDR3 protein. The sample has 480,000 or so distinct CDR3 sequences, 10% to 12% seen once. These data originate in a study of T cell repertoires in cytomegalovirus infection. Study summary: Shared public TCR beta signatures pointed to both CMV infection and a matching HLA type.

The rearrangement uses TRBV10-3 and TRBJ2-5; maybe TRBD1 (5 bases). Sample: PBMCs. This TCR was recovered from a human donor in good health (CMV status not recorded). Some clones in this sample may be carry-over from other donors' samples. The CDR3 DNA is TGTGCCATCAGTGAGGGAAGGGGAGAGACCCAGTACTTC. This codes for CAISEGRGETQYF.